Listed below are T cell receptor beta chains from one sample, sequenced in a study of cytomegalovirus exposure and HLA in healthy donors. TCRdb keeps only in-frame clones here, not all; method: immunoSEQ multiplex PCR. The data contain around 130,000 clones, about 82% of them singletons. The sample taken for sequencing was PBMCs. These receptors all come from a boy younger than 18 in good health and CMV-seronegative. Each CDR3 is given with its conserved first and last residue. Fields, in order: D gene, V gene, clone size, J gene, CDR3 DNA, CDR3 protein. The D gene is left open where the match is weak. Only some rows state a clone size, as once, few, many or a class for expanded clones.

d_call: TRBD1
v_call: TRBV6-6
clone_size: NA
j_call: TRBJ1-5
cdr3_nt: TGTGCCAGCAGTTACTCGGGGACAGATTATCAGCCCCAGCATTTT
cdr3_aa: CASSYSGTDYQPQHF

d_call: TRBD2
v_call: TRBV4-3
clone_size: NA
j_call: TRBJ2-7
cdr3_nt: TGCGCCAGCAGCCAAGATCTAGCGGGGGAGCAGTACTTC
cdr3_aa: CASSQDLAGEQYF

d_call: NA
v_call: TRBV5-1
clone_size: few
j_call: TRBJ2-1
cdr3_nt: TGCGCCAGCAGCCCCTGGGCCTGGACGGGGGAGCAGTTCTTC
cdr3_aa: CASSPWAWTGEQFF

d_call: NA
v_call: TRBV9
clone_size: NA
j_call: TRBJ1-1
cdr3_nt: TGTGCCAGCAGCCAGGGACAGAACACTGAAGCTTTCTTT
cdr3_aa: CASSQGQNTEAFF

d_call: TRBD1
v_call: TRBV13
clone_size: NA
j_call: TRBJ1-2
cdr3_nt: TGTGCCAGCAGCTTCCTCCGGGCAGGGGGTGGCTACACCTTC
cdr3_aa: CASSFLRAGGGYTF

d_call: NA
v_call: TRBV6-1
clone_size: once
j_call: TRBJ1-1
cdr3_nt: TGTGCCAGCAGTGAAGGGTACATAGGCCGGGCTGAAGCTTTCTTT
cdr3_aa: CASSEGYIGRAEAFF

d_call: TRBD2
v_call: TRBV5-6
clone_size: NA
j_call: TRBJ2-3
cdr3_nt: TGTGCCAGCAGCTTAATTCGGGAGGAGAGAACAGATACGCAGTATTTT
cdr3_aa: CASSLIREERTDTQYF

d_call: NA
v_call: TRBV6-1
clone_size: few
j_call: TRBJ1-4
cdr3_nt: TGTGCCAGCAGGTCACAGGGAACTGAAAAACTGTTTTTT
cdr3_aa: CASRSQGTEKLFF

d_call: NA
v_call: TRBV2
clone_size: NA
j_call: TRBJ2-1
cdr3_nt: TGTGCCAGCAGTGAAGCCGACACATACAATGAGCAGTTCTTC
cdr3_aa: CASSEADTYNEQFF

d_call: TRBD2
v_call: TRBV5-1
clone_size: NA
j_call: TRBJ2-1
cdr3_nt: TGCGCCAGCAGTTTGGACAGGGTACTAGCGGGAGGGCCGGGCAATGAGCAGTTCTTC
cdr3_aa: CASSLDRVLAGGPGNEQFF

d_call: TRBD2
v_call: TRBV7-9
clone_size: NA
j_call: TRBJ2-3
cdr3_nt: TGTGCCAGCAGCTTAGTACTAGCGGGCACAGATACGCAGTATTTT
cdr3_aa: CASSLVLAGTDTQYF

d_call: NA
v_call: TRBV11-2
clone_size: once
j_call: TRBJ2-7
cdr3_nt: TGTGCCAGCAGAACTCCGGGTCGGTCCTACGAGCAGTACTTC
cdr3_aa: CASRTPGRSYEQYF

d_call: TRBD2
v_call: TRBV20-1
clone_size: NA
j_call: TRBJ2-1
cdr3_nt: TGCAGTGCGGGACTAGCGGGAGACAAGTTCTTC
cdr3_aa: CSAGLAGDKFF

d_call: NA
v_call: TRBV6-5
clone_size: NA
j_call: TRBJ1-1
cdr3_nt: TGTGCCACCACATCCCCCACAGGGAGGGCTGAAGCTTTCTTT
cdr3_aa: CATTSPTGRAEAFF

d_call: NA
v_call: TRBV4-1
clone_size: NA
j_call: TRBJ2-7
cdr3_nt: TGCGCCAGCAGCCAAGATCCAAGCGGAACCTACGAGCAGTACTTC
cdr3_aa: CASSQDPSGTYEQYF

d_call: TRBD1
v_call: TRBV11-2
clone_size: NA
j_call: TRBJ1-1
cdr3_nt: TGTGCCAGCAGCTTCTGGGGACAGGTGAAGAACACTGAAGCTTTCTTT
cdr3_aa: CASSFWGQVKNTEAFF

d_call: TRBD1
v_call: TRBV2
clone_size: NA
j_call: TRBJ2-3
cdr3_nt: TGTGCCAGCAGAGACAGGGCTGAAGATACGCAGTATTTT
cdr3_aa: CASRDRAEDTQYF

d_call: TRBD1
v_call: TRBV5-4
clone_size: NA
j_call: TRBJ2-1
cdr3_nt: TGTGCCAGCAGCATACAGGGGGGCAGCTCCTACAATGAGCAGTTCTTC
cdr3_aa: CASSIQGGSSYNEQFF

d_call: NA
v_call: TRBV11-3
clone_size: NA
j_call: TRBJ2-3
cdr3_nt: TGTGCCACCGAAGTCTTCCGCGGGACGACGGCAGATACGCAGTATTTT
cdr3_aa: CATEVFRGTTADTQYF

d_call: TRBD1
v_call: TRBV4-3
clone_size: NA
j_call: TRBJ1-4
cdr3_nt: TGCGCCAGCAGCCAGGGGACAGGGCGTTGGGAAAAACTGTTTTTT
cdr3_aa: CASSQGTGRWEKLFF

d_call: TRBD1
v_call: TRBV6-6
clone_size: NA
j_call: TRBJ1-2
cdr3_nt: TGTGCCAGCAGGCCGGGACAGGGGTTATCTGGCTACACCTTC
cdr3_aa: CASRPGQGLSGYTF

d_call: TRBD2
v_call: TRBV6-5
clone_size: NA
j_call: TRBJ2-1
cdr3_nt: TGTGCCAGCAGCCTCGGCCAAGCGGGATACAATGAGCAGTTCTTC
cdr3_aa: CASSLGQAGYNEQFF

d_call: NA
v_call: TRBV7-3
clone_size: NA
j_call: TRBJ2-5
cdr3_nt: TGTGCCAGCAGCTTAACAGGGGGTGATAGAGAGACCCAGTACTTC
cdr3_aa: CASSLTGGDRETQYF

d_call: TRBD1
v_call: TRBV4-1
clone_size: NA
j_call: TRBJ2-7
cdr3_nt: TGCGCCAGCAGCCAGGAGACAGGGGACCTCTCCTACGAGCAGTACTTC
cdr3_aa: CASSQETGDLSYEQYF

d_call: TRBD2
v_call: TRBV27
clone_size: once
j_call: TRBJ2-1
cdr3_nt: TGTGCCAGCAGCCAGGGACTAGCGGGAAACAATGAGCAGTTCTTC
cdr3_aa: CASSQGLAGNNEQFF

d_call: NA
v_call: TRBV5-1
clone_size: NA
j_call: TRBJ1-6
cdr3_nt: TGCGCCAGCCGGGAAGCCTATAATTCACCCCTCCACTTT
cdr3_aa: CASREAYNSPLHF

d_call: NA
v_call: TRBV13
clone_size: once
j_call: TRBJ2-2
cdr3_nt: TGTGCCAGCAGCTTAGGGGCTCGGGAGCTGTTTTTT
cdr3_aa: CASSLGARELFF

d_call: NA
v_call: TRBV30
clone_size: NA
j_call: TRBJ1-3
cdr3_nt: TGTGCCTGGAGTGTCGAAGTCTACTCTGGAAACACCATATATTTT
cdr3_aa: CAWSVEVYSGNTIYF

d_call: TRBD1
v_call: TRBV2
clone_size: few
j_call: TRBJ2-7
cdr3_nt: TGTGCCAGCAGGCCAACAGACAGGGGAATCGGCGAGCAGTACTTC
cdr3_aa: CASRPTDRGIGEQYF

d_call: NA
v_call: TRBV5-1
clone_size: few
j_call: TRBJ2-7
cdr3_nt: TGCGCCAGCAGCGTGGAGACGGAGCGGGCTCCCTACGAGCAGTACTTC
cdr3_aa: CASSVETERAPYEQYF

d_call: TRBD1
v_call: TRBV9
clone_size: NA
j_call: TRBJ1-1
cdr3_nt: TGTGCCAGCAGCAGCACAGGGGGGACTGAAGCTTTCTTT
cdr3_aa: CASSSTGGTEAFF

d_call: NA
v_call: TRBV5-4
clone_size: NA
j_call: TRBJ2-3
cdr3_nt: TGTGCCAGCAGCCGGGTAGGTGGGTCCGTGGGGCAGTATTTT
cdr3_aa: CASSRVGGSVGQYF

d_call: TRBD1
v_call: TRBV13
clone_size: NA
j_call: TRBJ2-3
cdr3_nt: TGTGCCAGCAGCTTAGTCGGTGTCAGGGGGCCTCTCACAGATACGCAGTATTTT
cdr3_aa: CASSLVGVRGPLTDTQYF

d_call: NA
v_call: TRBV4-1
clone_size: NA
j_call: TRBJ1-5
cdr3_nt: TGCGCCAGCAGCCAAGAGGGAGGGAATCAGCCCCAGCATTTT
cdr3_aa: CASSQEGGNQPQHF

d_call: NA
v_call: TRBV19
clone_size: NA
j_call: TRBJ1-2
cdr3_nt: TGTGCCAGTAGCCTCCGGACTTATGGCTACACCTTC
cdr3_aa: CASSLRTYGYTF

d_call: TRBD1
v_call: TRBV9
clone_size: NA
j_call: TRBJ1-1
cdr3_nt: TGTGCCAGCAGCGTAGAGGCAGGGGGAAGTACTGAAGCTTTCTTT
cdr3_aa: CASSVEAGGSTEAFF

d_call: NA
v_call: TRBV6-5
clone_size: few
j_call: TRBJ2-1
cdr3_nt: TGTGCCAGCAGGTCGTACTCTAACAATGAGCAGTTCTTC
cdr3_aa: CASRSYSNNEQFF

d_call: NA
v_call: TRBV6-6
clone_size: NA
j_call: TRBJ2-7
cdr3_nt: TGTGCCAGCAGTTACTCGACTTCCGGGGGGCAGTACTTC
cdr3_aa: CASSYSTSGGQYF

d_call: TRBD1
v_call: TRBV6-6
clone_size: NA
j_call: TRBJ2-2
cdr3_nt: TGTGCCAGCAGTAAACAGGGGGCGAGGAACACCGGGGAGCTGTTTTTT
cdr3_aa: CASSKQGARNTGELFF

d_call: NA
v_call: TRBV9
clone_size: NA
j_call: TRBJ1-2
cdr3_nt: TGTGCCAGCAGCGTCGGGGGAGACTATGGCTACACCTTC
cdr3_aa: CASSVGGDYGYTF

d_call: NA
v_call: TRBV2
clone_size: once
j_call: TRBJ2-3
cdr3_nt: TGTGCCAGCAGTGAAGGGCTAGCCGATACGCAGTATTTT
cdr3_aa: CASSEGLADTQYF

d_call: NA
v_call: TRBV25-1
clone_size: NA
j_call: TRBJ1-4
cdr3_nt: TGTGCCAGCAGTCATACCGGGACACTCTGTTTT
cdr3_aa: CASSHTGTLCF

d_call: TRBD2
v_call: TRBV18
clone_size: NA
j_call: TRBJ2-7
cdr3_nt: TGTGCCAGCTCCCGGGGGGGTACCTACGAGCAGTACTTC
cdr3_aa: CASSRGGTYEQYF

d_call: NA
v_call: TRBV7-9
clone_size: NA
j_call: TRBJ1-1
cdr3_nt: TGTGCCAGCAGCCCCTTTATGACTGAAGCTTTCTTT
cdr3_aa: CASSPFMTEAFF

d_call: TRBD2
v_call: TRBV5-6
clone_size: NA
j_call: TRBJ2-1
cdr3_nt: TGTGCCAGCAGCTTGGAGGCTAGCGGGAGTAATGAGCAGTTCTTC
cdr3_aa: CASSLEASGSNEQFF

d_call: NA
v_call: TRBV27
clone_size: NA
j_call: TRBJ1-2
cdr3_nt: TGTGCCAGCAGTCCCGAGGACAGATCAACGTTACTCTATGGCTACACCTTC
cdr3_aa: CASSPEDRSTLLYGYTF

d_call: TRBD2
v_call: TRBV28
clone_size: NA
j_call: TRBJ2-3
cdr3_nt: TGTGCCAGCAGTCACCGGTGGGCTAGCGGTAGCACAGATACGCAGTATTTT
cdr3_aa: CASSHRWASGSTDTQYF

d_call: NA
v_call: TRBV27
clone_size: NA
j_call: TRBJ2-3
cdr3_nt: TGTGCCAGCAGTTTATTGAGCGCAGATACGCAGTATTTT
cdr3_aa: CASSLLSADTQYF